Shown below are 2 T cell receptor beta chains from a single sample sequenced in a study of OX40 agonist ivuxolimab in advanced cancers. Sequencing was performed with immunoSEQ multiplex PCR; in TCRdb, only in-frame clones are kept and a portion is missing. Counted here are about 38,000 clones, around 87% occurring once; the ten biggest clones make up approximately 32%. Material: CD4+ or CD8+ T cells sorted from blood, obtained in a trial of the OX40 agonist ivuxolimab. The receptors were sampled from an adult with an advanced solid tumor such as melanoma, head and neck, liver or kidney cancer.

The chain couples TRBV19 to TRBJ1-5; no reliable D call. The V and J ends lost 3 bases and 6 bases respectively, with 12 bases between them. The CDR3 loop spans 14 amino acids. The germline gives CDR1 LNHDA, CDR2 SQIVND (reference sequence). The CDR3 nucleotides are TGTGCCAGTAGTATCGGGCCCCAAGGTCAGCCCCAGCATTTT. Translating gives CASSIGPQGQPQHF.

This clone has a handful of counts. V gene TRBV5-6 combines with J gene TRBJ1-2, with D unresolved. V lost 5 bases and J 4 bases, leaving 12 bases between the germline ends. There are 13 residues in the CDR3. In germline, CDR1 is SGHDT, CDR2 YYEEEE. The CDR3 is CASRYIGSYGYTF. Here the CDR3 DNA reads TGTGCCAGCAGGTATATAGGCAGCTATGGCTACACCTTC.